Following are 12 T cell receptor beta chains from one sample sequenced in a study of radiation and T cells in renal cell carcinoma. Here immunoSEQ multiplex PCR was the method, and the copy in TCRdb shows in-frame clones only, minus some. Of tens of thousands of clones listed, 82% are singletons. Documented time point: baseline pretreatment blood. The treatment: 15 Gy SBRT to primary tumor, nephrectomy 4 weeks later. Sequences were derived from blood, sampled from a patient whose treatment included radiotherapy and nephrectomy. The source of these receptors is a man between 60 and 70 years old with renal cell carcinoma.

This clone turned up a few times. The chain links TRBV5-6 to TRBJ2-7; D unresolved. The V and J ends lost 0 bases and 3 bases respectively, with 4 bases between them. The CDR3 runs to 12 residues. Germline lookup yields CDR1 SGHDT and CDR2 YYEEEE. The CDR3 DNA is TGTGCCAGCAGCTTGGTTGGCTACGAGCAGTACTTC. Amino acid sequence: CASSLVGYEQYF.

The V gene is TRBV19, the J gene TRBJ2-1; the D gene could be TRBD1 or TRBD2 (5 bases each). The CDR3 is made up of 12 amino acids. V lost 6 bases and J lost 6, with 9 bases in between. The germline CDR1 and CDR2 sequences are LNHDA and SQIVND (reference sequence). CDR3 residues: CASRGDFNEQFF. CDR3 coding DNA: TGTGCCAGTAGGGGGGATTTCAATGAGCAGTTCTTC. The entire variable domain, with the rest obtained from reference TRBV19 and TRBJ2-1, is as follows: DGGITQSPKYLFRKEGQNVTLSCEQNLNHDAMYWYRQDPGQGLRLIYYSQIVNDFQKGDIAEGYSVSREKKESFPLTVTSAQKNPTAFYLCASRGDFNEQFFGPGTRLTVL.

The rearrangement joins TRBV27 to TRBJ2-1; no definite D call. The V end lost 2 bases, the J end lost 0 bases, and 11 bases lay between the germline ends. Germline V gene lookup returns CDR1 MNHEY and CDR2 SMNVEV (reference sequence). The CDR3 is 16 residues long. CDR3 amino acids: CASSLVTLDSYNEQFF. CDR3 coding DNA: TGTGCCAGCAGTTTAGTGACACTGGACTCCTACAATGAGCAGTTCTTC.

The chain joins TRBV30 to TRBJ1-1, with TRBD1 identical over 12 bases. In germline, CDR1 is GTSNPN, CDR2 SVGIG (reference sequence). The CDR3 runs to 16 residues. J lost 4 bases, V lost 6 bases, and 12 bases had no gene match. As DNA, the CDR3 is TGTGCCTGTAGGAGGGACAGGGGGCGGTCCGGCACTGAAGCTTTCTTT. Residues: CACRRDRGRSGTEAFF.

V and J are TRBV7-2 and TRBJ1-5; no clear D. Trimming removed 4 bases at V and 3 bases at J, with 16 bases between. The CDR3 runs to 16 residues. Germline CDR1 and CDR2: SGHTA and FQGNSA. The CDR3 bases are TGTGCCAGCAGCTCCCTAGTGGCGTCAGACAATCAGCCCCAGCATTTT. Its translation: CASSSLVASDNQPQHF.

This chain uses TRBV2 with TRBJ2-7; 8 bases agree with TRBD1. V lost 4 bases, J lost 3 bases, and 2 bases stayed unmatched. The length of the CDR3 is 13 residues. Germline CDR1 and CDR2: SNHLY and FYNNEI. The CDR3 sequence is CASSVQGGYEQYF. The CDR3 nucleotides read TGTGCCAGCAGTGTACAGGGGGGCTACGAGCAGTACTTC.

V is TRBV4-1 and J is TRBJ2-7; TRBD2 matches 14 bases. V lost 2 bases and J lost 3; bases outside the gene matches: 3. The CDR3 contains 16 residues. Germline loops: CDR1 MGHRA, CDR2 YSYEKL. The CDR3 sequence is CASSQLGTSGSYEQYF. The CDR3 bases are TGCGCCAGCAGCCAACTCGGGACTAGCGGGAGCTACGAGCAGTACTTC.

This sequence joins TRBV30 and TRBJ1-5; possibly TRBD1 for D (5 bases). The V gene's germline CDR1 is GTSNPN and CDR2 SVGIG (reference sequence). The CDR3 runs to 13 residues. With 3 bases removed from V and 7 bases from J, the gap between germline ends came to 13 bases. DNA for the CDR3: TGTGCCTGGAGCCTAATGGGGGACCAGCCCCAGCATTTT. Its translation: CAWSLMGDQPQHF.

CDR3 in DNA: TGTGCCAGATTCCGCGGCCACACCTTC. This gives the protein CARFRGHTF. The chain joins TRBV21-1 to TRBJ1-2. TRBV21-1 is a listed pseudogene. CDR3 length: 9 residues.

In regard to this clone: The same CDR3 is also encoded by other DNA sequences in this sample. This sequence joins TRBV28 and TRBJ1-3; D is uncertain. The CDR3 runs to 12 residues. Germline lookup yields CDR1 MDHEN and CDR2 SYDVKM. Deletions cut 3 bases from V and 4 bases from J, with 4 bases between. DNA of the CDR3: TGTGCCAGCAGTTTGAGGGGAAACACCATATATTTT. Its protein product is CASSLRGNTIYF.

This chain joins TRBV5-1 and TRBJ2-5; a possible D gene is TRBD2 (6 bases). Germline values: CDR1 SGHRS, CDR2 YFSETQ. This CDR3 is built from 17 residues. V was clipped by 0 bases and J by 6 bases, with 21 bases between them. The CDR3 nucleotides read TGCGCCAGCAGCTTGGGTAGCGCTGGGGACTCGGAAAAGACCCAGTACTTC. Translating it yields CASSLGSAGDSEKTQYF.

This chain joins TRBV7-2 and TRBJ2-1; D is undetermined. Germline CDR1 reads SGHTA; CDR2 reads FQGNSA. The CDR3 extends over 14 amino acids. The V gene lost 1 base and the J gene lost 2 bases, with 6 bases spanning the gap. The CDR3 is CASSLGLAYNEQFF. CDR3 DNA: TGTGCCAGCAGCTTAGGCCTCGCCTACAATGAGCAGTTCTTC.